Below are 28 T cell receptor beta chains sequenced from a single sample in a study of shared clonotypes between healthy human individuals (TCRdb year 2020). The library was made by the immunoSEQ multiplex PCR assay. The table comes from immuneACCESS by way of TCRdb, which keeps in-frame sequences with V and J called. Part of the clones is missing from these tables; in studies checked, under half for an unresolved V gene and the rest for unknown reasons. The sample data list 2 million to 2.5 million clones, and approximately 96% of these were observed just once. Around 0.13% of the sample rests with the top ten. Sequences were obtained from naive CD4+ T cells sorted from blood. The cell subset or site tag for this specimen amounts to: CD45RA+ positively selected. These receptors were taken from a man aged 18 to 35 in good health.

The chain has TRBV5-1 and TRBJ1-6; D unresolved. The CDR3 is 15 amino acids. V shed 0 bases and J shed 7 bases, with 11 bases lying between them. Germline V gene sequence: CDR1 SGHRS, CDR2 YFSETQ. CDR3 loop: CASSLGSIGNSPLHF. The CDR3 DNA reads TGCGCCAGCAGCTTGGGGTCCATAGGAAATTCACCCCTCCACTTT.

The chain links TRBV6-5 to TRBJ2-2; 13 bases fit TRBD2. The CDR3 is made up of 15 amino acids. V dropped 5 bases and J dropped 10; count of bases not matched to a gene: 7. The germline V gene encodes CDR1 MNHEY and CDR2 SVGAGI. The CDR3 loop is CASSVRLAGGPELFF. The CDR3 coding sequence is TGTGCCAGCAGTGTCCGACTAGCGGGGGGCCCGGAGCTGTTTTTT.

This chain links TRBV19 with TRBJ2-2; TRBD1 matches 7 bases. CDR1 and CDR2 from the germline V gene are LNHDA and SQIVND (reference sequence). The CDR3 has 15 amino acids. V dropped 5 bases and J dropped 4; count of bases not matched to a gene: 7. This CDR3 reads CASSVRQGFTGELFF. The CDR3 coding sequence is TGTGCCAGTAGTGTCAGACAGGGATTCACCGGGGAGCTGTTTTTT.

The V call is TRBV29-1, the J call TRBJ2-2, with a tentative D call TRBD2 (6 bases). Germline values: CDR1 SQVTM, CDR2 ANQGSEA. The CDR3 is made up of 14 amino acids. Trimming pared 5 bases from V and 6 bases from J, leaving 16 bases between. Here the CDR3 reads CSVTLAGSPGELFF. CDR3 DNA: TGCAGCGTTACCCTGGCGGGGTCTCCCGGGGAGCTGTTTTTT.

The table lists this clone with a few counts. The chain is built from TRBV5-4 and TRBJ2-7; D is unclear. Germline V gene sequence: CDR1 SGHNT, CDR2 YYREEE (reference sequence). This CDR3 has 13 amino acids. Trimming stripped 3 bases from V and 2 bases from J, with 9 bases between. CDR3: CASSSVEAYEQYF. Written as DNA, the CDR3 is TGTGCCAGCAGCTCCGTAGAGGCCTACGAGCAGTACTTC.

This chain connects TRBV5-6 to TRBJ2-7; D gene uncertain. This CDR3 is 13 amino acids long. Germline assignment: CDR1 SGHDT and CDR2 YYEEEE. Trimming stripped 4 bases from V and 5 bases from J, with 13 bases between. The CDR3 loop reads CASSPLGRNEQYF. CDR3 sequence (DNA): TGTGCCAGCAGCCCCCTCGGTAGGAACGAGCAGTACTTC.

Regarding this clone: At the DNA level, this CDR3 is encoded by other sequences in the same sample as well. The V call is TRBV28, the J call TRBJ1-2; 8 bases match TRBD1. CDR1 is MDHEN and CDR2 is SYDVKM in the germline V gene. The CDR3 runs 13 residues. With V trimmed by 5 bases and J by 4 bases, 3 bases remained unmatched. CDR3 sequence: CASSPGTGYGYTF. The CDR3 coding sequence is TGTGCCAGCAGTCCCGGGACAGGCTATGGCTACACCTTC.

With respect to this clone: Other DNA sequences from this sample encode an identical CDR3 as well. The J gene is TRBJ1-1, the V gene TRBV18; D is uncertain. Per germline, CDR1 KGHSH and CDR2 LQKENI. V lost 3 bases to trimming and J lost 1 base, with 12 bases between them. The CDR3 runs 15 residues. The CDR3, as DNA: TGTGCCAGCTCACCTATCGCCGGGGAGAACACTGAAGCTTTCTTT. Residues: CASSPIAGENTEAFF. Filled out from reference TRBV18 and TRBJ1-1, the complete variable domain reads NAGVMQNPRHLVRRRGQEARLRCSPMKGHSHVYWYRQLPEEGLKFMVYLQKENIIDESGMPKERFSAEFPKEGPSILRIQQVVRGDSAAYFCASSPIAGENTEAFFGQGTRLTVV.

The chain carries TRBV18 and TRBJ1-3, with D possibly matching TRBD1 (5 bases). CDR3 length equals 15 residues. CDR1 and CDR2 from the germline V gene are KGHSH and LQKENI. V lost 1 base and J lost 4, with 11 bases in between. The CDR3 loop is CASSPLAGTGNTIYF. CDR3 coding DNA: TGTGCCAGCTCACCACTAGCGGGGACGGGAAACACCATATATTTT.

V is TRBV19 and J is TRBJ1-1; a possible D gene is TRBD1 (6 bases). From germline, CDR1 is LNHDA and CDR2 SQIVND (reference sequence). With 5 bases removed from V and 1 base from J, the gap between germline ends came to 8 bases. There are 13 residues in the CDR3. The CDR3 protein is CASSLGANTEAFF. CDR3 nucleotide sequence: TGTGCCAGTAGTTTGGGGGCGAACACTGAAGCTTTCTTT.

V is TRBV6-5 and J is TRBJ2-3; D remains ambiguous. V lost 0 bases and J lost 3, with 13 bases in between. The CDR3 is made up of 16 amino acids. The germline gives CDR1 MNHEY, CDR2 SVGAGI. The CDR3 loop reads CASSYSPARLTDTQYF. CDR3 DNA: TGTGCCAGCAGTTACTCTCCCGCTAGGTTGACAGATACGCAGTATTTT.

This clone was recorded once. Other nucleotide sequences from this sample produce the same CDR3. The CDR3 DNA reads as TGTGCCAGCTCTCCTACTAGGAATGAGCAGTTCTTC. Protein sequence: CASSPTRNEQFF. The chain carries TRBV18 and TRBJ2-1; weak D call: TRBD2 (5 bases). Germline V gene data show CDR1 as KGHSH and CDR2 as LQKENI. V was cut by 6 bases and J by 7 bases, with 10 bases left in between. The CDR3 has 12 amino acids.

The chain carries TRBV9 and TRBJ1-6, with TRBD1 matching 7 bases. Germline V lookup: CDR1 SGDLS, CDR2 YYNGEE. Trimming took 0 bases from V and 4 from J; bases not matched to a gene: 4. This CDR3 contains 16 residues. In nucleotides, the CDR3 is TGTGCCAGCAGCGTAGCGGGACAGTTTTATAATTCACCCCTCCACTTT. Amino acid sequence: CASSVAGQFYNSPLHF.

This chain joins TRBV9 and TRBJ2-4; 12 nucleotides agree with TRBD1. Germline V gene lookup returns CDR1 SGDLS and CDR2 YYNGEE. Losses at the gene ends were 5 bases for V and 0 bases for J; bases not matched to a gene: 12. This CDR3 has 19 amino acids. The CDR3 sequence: CASSPEGQGAQRAKNIQYF. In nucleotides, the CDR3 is TGTGCCAGCAGTCCAGAGGGACAGGGGGCACAAAGAGCCAAAAACATTCAGTACTTC.

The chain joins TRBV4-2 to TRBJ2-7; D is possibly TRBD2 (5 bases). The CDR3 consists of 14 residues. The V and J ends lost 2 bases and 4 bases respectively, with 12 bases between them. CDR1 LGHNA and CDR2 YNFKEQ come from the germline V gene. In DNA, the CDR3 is TGTGCCAGCAGCCAATCGGCGATAGCGTACGAGCAGTACTTC. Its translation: CASSQSAIAYEQYF.

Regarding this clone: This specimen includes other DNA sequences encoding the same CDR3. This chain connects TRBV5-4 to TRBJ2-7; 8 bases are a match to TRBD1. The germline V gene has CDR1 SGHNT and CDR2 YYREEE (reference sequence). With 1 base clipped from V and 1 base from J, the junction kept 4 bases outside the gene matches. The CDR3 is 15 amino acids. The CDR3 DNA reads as TGTGCCAGCAGCTTGTCGGGGACAGGATCCTACGAGCAGTACTTC. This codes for CASSLSGTGSYEQYF.

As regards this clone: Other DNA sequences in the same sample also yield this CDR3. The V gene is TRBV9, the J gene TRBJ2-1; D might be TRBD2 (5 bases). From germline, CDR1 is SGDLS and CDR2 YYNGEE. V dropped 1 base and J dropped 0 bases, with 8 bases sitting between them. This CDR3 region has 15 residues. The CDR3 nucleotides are TGTGCCAGCAGCGTAACCAGCGGCTCCTACAATGAGCAGTTCTTC. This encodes CASSVTSGSYNEQFF.

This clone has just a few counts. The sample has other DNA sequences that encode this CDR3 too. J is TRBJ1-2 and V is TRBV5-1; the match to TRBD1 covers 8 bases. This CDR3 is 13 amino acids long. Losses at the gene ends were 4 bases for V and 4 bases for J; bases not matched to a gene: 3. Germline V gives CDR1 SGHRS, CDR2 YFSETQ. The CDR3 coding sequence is TGCGCCAGCAGCCGCACAGGGGGCTATGGCTACACCTTC. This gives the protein CASSRTGGYGYTF.

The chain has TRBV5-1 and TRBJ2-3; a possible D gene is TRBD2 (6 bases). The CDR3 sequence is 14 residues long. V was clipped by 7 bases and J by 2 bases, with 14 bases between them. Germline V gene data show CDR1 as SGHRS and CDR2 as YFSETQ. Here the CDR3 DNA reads TGCGCCAGCCCGGGGCGGGGCTTCACAGATACGCAGTATTTT. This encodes CASPGRGFTDTQYF.

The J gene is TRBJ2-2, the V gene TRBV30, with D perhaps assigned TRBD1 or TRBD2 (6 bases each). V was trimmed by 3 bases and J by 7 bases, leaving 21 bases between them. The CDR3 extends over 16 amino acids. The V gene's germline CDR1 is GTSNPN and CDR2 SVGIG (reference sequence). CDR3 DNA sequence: TGTGCCTGGAGATTAGGGGGAGGTCGCCCGGGCGGGGAGCTGTTTTTT. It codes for CAWRLGGGRPGGELFF.

The CDR3 DNA follows: TGCGCCACCGGAGGGATGGCCAAAAACATTCAGTACTTC. This encodes CATGGMAKNIQYF. The V call is TRBV10-2, the J call TRBJ2-4; D might be TRBD2 (6 bases). The CDR3 sequence is 13 residues long. Trimming removed 10 bases at V and 1 base at J, with 11 bases between. Germline V lookup: CDR1 WSHSY, CDR2 SAAADI.

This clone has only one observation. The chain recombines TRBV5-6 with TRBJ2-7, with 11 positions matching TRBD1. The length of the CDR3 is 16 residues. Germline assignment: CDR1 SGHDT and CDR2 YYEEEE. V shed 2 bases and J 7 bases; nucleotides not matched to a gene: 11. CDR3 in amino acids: CASSFQDRGQGLEQYF. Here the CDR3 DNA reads TGTGCCAGCAGCTTCCAGGACAGGGGGCAGGGTTTAGAGCAGTACTTC.

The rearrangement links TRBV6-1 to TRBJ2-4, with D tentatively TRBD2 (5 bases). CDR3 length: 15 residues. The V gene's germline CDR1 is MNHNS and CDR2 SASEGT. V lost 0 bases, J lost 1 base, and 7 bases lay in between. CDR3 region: CASSEASGAKNIQYF. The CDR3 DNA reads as TGTGCCAGCAGTGAAGCCTCGGGGGCCAAAAACATTCAGTACTTC.

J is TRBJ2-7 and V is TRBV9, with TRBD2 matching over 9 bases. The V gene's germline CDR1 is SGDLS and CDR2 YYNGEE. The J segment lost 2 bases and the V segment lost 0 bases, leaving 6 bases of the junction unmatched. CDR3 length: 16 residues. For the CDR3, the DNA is TGTGCCAGCAGCGTAGCGAGCGGGGGGACTACCTACGAGCAGTACTTC. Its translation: CASSVASGGTTYEQYF.

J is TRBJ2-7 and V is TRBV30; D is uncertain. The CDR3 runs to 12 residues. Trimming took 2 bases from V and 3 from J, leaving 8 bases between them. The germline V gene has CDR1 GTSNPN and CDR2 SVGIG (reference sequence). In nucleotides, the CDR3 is TGTGCCTGGAGTAACACCAACTACGAGCAGTACTTC. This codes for CAWSNTNYEQYF.

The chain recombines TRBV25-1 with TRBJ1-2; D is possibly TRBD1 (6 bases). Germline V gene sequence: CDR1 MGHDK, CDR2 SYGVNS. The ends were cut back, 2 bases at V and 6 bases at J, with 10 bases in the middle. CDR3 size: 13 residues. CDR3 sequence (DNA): TGTGCCAGCAGTGAAGGAAGGGGGAATGGCTACACCTTC. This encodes CASSEGRGNGYTF.

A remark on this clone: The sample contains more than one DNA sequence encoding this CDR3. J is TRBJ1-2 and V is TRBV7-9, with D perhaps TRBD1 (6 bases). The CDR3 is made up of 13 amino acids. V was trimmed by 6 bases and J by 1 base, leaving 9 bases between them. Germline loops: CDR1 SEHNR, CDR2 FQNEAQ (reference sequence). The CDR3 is CASSPDSNYGYTF. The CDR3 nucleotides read TGTGCCAGCAGTCCGGACAGTAACTATGGCTACACCTTC.

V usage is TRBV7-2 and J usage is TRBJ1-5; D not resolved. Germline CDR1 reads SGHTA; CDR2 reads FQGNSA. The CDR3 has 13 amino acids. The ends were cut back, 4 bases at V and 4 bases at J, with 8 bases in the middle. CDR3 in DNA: TGTGCCAGCAGCTCCGTTATAAATCAGCCCCAGCATTTT. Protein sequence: CASSSVINQPQHF.